This T cell receptor (beta chain) was sequenced in a study of blood T cell repertoires in COVID-19. Original data processing: Reference gene primer amplification in the assay estimated nucleated cell counts. Profiled with immunoSEQ multiplex PCR; TCRdb holds only in-frame clones, not every one. That table furnishes V, J and clone size, whereas the DNA furnished D and trimming. The data contain about 240,000 clones, about 89% of them singletons. This CDR3 is 12 amino acids long. CDR1 and CDR2 (germline): MDHEN, SYDVKM. The V and J ends lost 7 bases and 7 bases respectively, with 13 bases between them. Enrollees, roughly 18 to 90 years old, lived in 24 US areas.

V is TRBV28 and J is TRBJ1-2, with no clear D. Sequenced sample: PBMCs or T cells enriched from blood (not recorded which). This sequence originates from a woman aged 25 to 39 who had recovered from COVID-19. The CDR3 spells CASTSGIGGYTF. In DNA, the CDR3 is TGTGCCAGCACGTCAGGTATCGGTGGCTACACCTTC.